This T cell receptor (beta chain) was captured by sequencing in a study of beta chain features in type 1 diabetes. The germline gives CDR1 LNHDA, CDR2 SQIVND (reference sequence). CDR3 size: 16 residues. V was shortened by 5 bases and J by 6 bases, with 20 bases between the two germline ends. This clone was seen a handful of times. The target antigen is unknown. Expressed TCRB transcripts got sequenced, as all isolated RNA was reverse transcribed. Clones were sequenced by immunoSEQ multiplex PCR, and TCRdb holds only the in-frame ones, with some missing. In the table there are 200,000 to 300,000 clones, more than 65% of which are singletons. Study-wide points: The study found moderately but significantly shorter TCRB CDR3s in all four CD4+ subsets of Type 1 diabetes patients.

There was one heparinised blood draw per donor, averaging about 100 mL. The rearrangement uses TRBV19 and TRBJ2-1, with TRBD1 as a possible D gene (6 bases). Specimen: naive CD4+ T cells from blood. This TCR came from a man aged 30 to 39 in good health. CDR3 DNA: TGTGCCAGTAGTGCCCACAGGGTAGGGTATGGCAATGAGCAGTTCTTC. It is translated as CASSAHRVGYGNEQFF.